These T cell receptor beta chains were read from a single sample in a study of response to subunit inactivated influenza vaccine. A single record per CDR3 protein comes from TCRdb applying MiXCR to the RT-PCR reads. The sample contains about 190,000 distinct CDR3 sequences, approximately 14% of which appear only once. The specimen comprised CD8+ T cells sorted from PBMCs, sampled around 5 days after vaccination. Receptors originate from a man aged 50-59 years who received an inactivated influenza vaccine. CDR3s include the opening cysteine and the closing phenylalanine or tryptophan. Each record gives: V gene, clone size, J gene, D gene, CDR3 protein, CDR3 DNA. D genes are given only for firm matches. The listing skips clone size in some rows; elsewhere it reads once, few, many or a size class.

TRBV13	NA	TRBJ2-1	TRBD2	CASSPRTSNEQFF	TGTGCCAGCAGCCCCCGGACTAGCAATGAGCAGTTCTTC
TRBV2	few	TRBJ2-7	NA	CASSVGRGYEQYF	TGTGCCAGCAGTGTTGGCAGGGGCTACGAGCAGTACTTC
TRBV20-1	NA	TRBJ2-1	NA	CSVSPRVSYNEQFF	TGCAGTGTTAGCCCGAGGGTCTCCTACAATGAGCAGTTCTTC
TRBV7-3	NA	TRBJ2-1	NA	CASSLEFHNEQFF	TGTGCCAGCAGCTTAGAATTCCACAATGAGCAGTTCTTC
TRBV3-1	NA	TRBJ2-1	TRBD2	CASSQDSGSINEQFF	TGTGCCAGCAGCCAAGACAGCGGGAGTATCAATGAGCAGTTCTTC
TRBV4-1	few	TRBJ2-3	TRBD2	CASSQGVGLAGGWGTDTQYF	TGCGCCAGCAGCCAAGGGGTAGGACTAGCGGGGGGATGGGGCACAGATACGCAGTATTTT
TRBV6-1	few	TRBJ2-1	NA	CASSDAEVNEQFF	TGTGCCAGCAGTGACGCGGAGGTCAATGAGCAGTTCTTC
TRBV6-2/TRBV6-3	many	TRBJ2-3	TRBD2	CASSYRLAGPYSTDTQYF	TGTGCCAGCAGTTACCGTCTAGCGGGACCTTATAGCACAGATACGCAGTATTTT
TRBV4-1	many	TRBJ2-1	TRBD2	CASSQDRGGTEQFF	TGCGCCAGCAGCCAAGATCGGGGGGGAACTGAGCAGTTCTTC
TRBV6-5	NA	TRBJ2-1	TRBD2	CASSYGGRAYDEQFF	TGTGCCAGCAGTTACGGCGGGAGGGCCTACGATGAGCAGTTCTTC
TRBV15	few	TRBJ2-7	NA	CANSRENGVQYF	TGTGCCAACAGCAGAGAAAATGGCGTGCAGTACTTC
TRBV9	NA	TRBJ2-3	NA	CASSEGFLADTQYF	TGTGCCAGCAGCGAGGGGTTTTTAGCGGATACGCAGTATTTT
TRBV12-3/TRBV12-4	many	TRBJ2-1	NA	CASSTLGGNNEQFF	TGTGCCAGCAGTACCCTGGGGGGAAACAATGAGCAGTTCTTC
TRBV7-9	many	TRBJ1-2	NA	CASSLGTGLGYGYTF	TGTGCCAGCAGCTTAGGTACGGGACTCGGCTATGGCTACACCTTC
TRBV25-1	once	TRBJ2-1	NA	CASSVRLVDNEQFF	TGTGCCAGCAGTGTCCGACTAGTGGACAATGAGCAGTTCTTC